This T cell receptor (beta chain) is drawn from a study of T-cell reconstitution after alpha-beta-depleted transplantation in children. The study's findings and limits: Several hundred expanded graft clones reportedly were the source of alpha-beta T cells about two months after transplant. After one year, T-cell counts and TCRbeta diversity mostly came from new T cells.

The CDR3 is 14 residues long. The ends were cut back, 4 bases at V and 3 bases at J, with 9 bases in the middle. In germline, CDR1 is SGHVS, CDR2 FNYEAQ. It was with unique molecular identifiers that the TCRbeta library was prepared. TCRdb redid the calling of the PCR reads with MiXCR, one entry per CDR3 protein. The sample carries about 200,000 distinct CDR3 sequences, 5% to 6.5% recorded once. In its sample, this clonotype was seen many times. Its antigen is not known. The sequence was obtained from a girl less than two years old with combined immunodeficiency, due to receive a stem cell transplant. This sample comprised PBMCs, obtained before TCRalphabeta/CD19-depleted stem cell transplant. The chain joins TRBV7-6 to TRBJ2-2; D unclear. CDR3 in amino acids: CASSSPSDTGELFF. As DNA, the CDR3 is TGTGCCAGCAGCTCGCCCTCGGACACCGGGGAGCTGTTTTTT.